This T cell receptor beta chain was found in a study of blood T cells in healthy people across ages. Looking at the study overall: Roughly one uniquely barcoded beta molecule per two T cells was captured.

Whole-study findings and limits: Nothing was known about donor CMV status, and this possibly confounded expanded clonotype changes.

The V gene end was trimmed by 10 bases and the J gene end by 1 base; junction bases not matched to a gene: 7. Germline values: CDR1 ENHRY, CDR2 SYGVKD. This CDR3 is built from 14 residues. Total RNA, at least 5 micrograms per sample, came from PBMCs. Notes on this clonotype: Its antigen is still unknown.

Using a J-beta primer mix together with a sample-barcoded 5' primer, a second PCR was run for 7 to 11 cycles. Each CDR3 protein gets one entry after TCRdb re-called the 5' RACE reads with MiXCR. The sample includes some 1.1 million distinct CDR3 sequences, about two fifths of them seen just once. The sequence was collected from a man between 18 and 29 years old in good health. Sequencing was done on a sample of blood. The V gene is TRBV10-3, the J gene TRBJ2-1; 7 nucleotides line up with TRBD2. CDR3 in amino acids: CATKRDSSYNEQFF. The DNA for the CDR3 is TGTGCCACCAAGCGGGACTCATCCTACAATGAGCAGTTCTTC.